One T cell receptor beta chain is described in this entry. Its specificity is unknown. The entry originates in a study of cytomegalovirus exposure and HLA in healthy donors. The PCR had 60 Vbeta and 13 Jbeta primers. Assay: immunoSEQ multiplex PCR; the TCRdb copy retains only in-frame clones and omits some. Of 170,000 or so clones in the sample, 65% to 85% were seen once. CDR1 is SGHVS, CDR2 FNYEAQ, per germline. The CDR3 spans 14 residues. Trimming took 5 bases from V and 4 from J; bases not matched to a gene: 3. Findings and caveats of the study: The study listed approximately 160 cytomegalovirus-associated TCR beta chains. In a later analysis, a missense DCLRE1C variant was linked to TCR beta V- and J-gene trimming. Upon later analysis, HLA-associated TCR beta chains proved more clonally expanded than other, equally common chains. A reported reduction in N-insertions relative to the roughly 640-donor mean was seen in an Asian-associated ancestry cluster in a later analysis.

The source of this sequence is a woman aged 45 to 65 in good health and CMV-seropositive. Sample: PBMCs. This rearrangement joins TRBV7-6 to TRBJ2-2; 8 bases line up with TRBD1. The CDR3 DNA sequence: TGTGCCAGCAGCGGGCAGGGGGCCACCGGGGAGCTGTTTTTT. Translation: CASSGQGATGELFF.